The entry that follows covers one T cell receptor (beta chain) sequence. This receptor's antigen is unknown. This sample is part of a study of cytomegalovirus exposure and HLA in healthy donors (TCRdb year 2017). Background on the whole study: An earlier analysis of 550 to 700 of the donors reported approximately 300 Gb of sequence data and 120 million or so unique TCR beta sequences from 150 million to 200 million T cells. In the later analysis, no new phenotypic data were used to find candidate immune exposures; instead, reliance was placed on TCR beta sequences and their occurrence across donors. Roughly 320 gigabases of sequencing data and around 80 million unique TCR sequences made up an early release that covered around 640 HLA-typed donors. Along with the 666-subject first cohort, a separate validation cohort of about 110 different subjects was used. Of the roughly 400 genotyped donors, about 80% fell in the genetic ancestry cluster associated with self-reported Caucasian donors. To predict cytomegalovirus infection status, the study brought together high-throughput TCR immunosequencing, statistical association of individual TCRs with disease status, and machine learning. On average, around 240,000 unique TCR beta nucleotide sequences were sequenced per donor among some 420 genotyped donors of the cohort, with around 19% of those sequences being non-productive. The aim of the study was to test whether cataloging public T cell receptors could identify signatures of past pathogen exposure. Using immunosequencing, the study profiled T cell repertoires from approximately 700 subjects and related those repertoires to cytomegalovirus serostatus. The number of typed donors differed by locus: 629-630 for A, B, C, DRB1 and DQB1; about 520 for DQA1; 606 for DPA1; and 400 to 480 for DPB1. In an earlier analysis of 550 to 700 of the donors, high-throughput TCR beta sequencing was used to judge whether each TCR beta V gene segment behaved as functional or pseudogenic. Donor age, sex, ethnicity and CMV serostatus were compiled together with the repertoire data. Roughly five DR-DQ haplotypes were handled as single units for association and clustering, since linkage in the cohort was strong. In a later genetic analysis, genome-wide SNP genotypes for about 55% of the roughly 670 donors were used, and that subset was treated as a discovery cohort. HLA typing covered class I and class II loci at four-digit resolution. In a later analysis, previously published TCR beta repertoires from about 640 donors were re-analyzed and high-resolution HLA genotyping was added so that TCR occurrence patterns could be studied. All discovery cohort repertoires had been generated using a single sequencing platform.

In total, more than 500 healthy bone marrow donors made up the cohort. Cohort members were all nominally healthy when sampled, although unrecorded immune exposures were likely present. The donor tested CMV seropositive and was one of the 289 seropositive cohort members. Each donor provided a peripheral blood sample, and peripheral blood mononuclear cells were used for TCR beta sequencing. Genomic DNA was extracted from the blood cell samples with the Qiagen DNeasy Blood Extraction Kit. Library method: the immunoSEQ multiplex PCR assay. The multiplex PCR relied on a mix of 60 forward primers for TCR Vbeta segments and 13 reverse primers for TCR Jbeta segments. The CDR3 region of rearranged TCR beta genes was amplified from genomic DNA with a multiplex PCR assay. On the Illumina HiSeq System, the amplified TCR beta libraries were sequenced as 87-base-pair reads. The original methods were these. A later analysis counted some 80 million unique TCR beta chains across the 666 repertoires, and 10 million to 11 million of these chains were shared by at least two donors. Raw reads were error-corrected and collapsed into unique sequences by a nearest-neighbor algorithm in which closely related sequences were merged to remove PCR and sequencing errors. CDR3 sequences were aligned to IMGT reference sequences to assign V, D and J gene segments. Each retained sequence needed at least a six-nucleotide match to both a V gene segment and a J gene segment. A rearrangement was called productive if the CDR3 had no stop codons and remained in frame with V and J, and every other rearrangement was called non-productive. CDR3 was defined by IMGT convention, running from the second conserved V-encoded cysteine to the conserved J-encoded phenylalanine. The earlier analysis of about 570 of the donors excluded any sequence lacking an unambiguous match to a single V gene segment. An earlier analysis of just under 600 of the donors called V segments functional above 56.7% productive rearrangements and segregating when the between-donor standard deviation exceeded 5%. A statistical classification framework was built to diagnose cytomegalovirus status from the catalog of TCR beta chain sequences. In a later analysis, V and J genes were assigned by comparing TCR nucleotide sequences against IMGT/GENE-DB human TR gene sequences. A later analysis assigned CDR3 sequences and most-parsimonious VDJ recombination scenarios with the TCRdist pipeline. A later analysis defined each TCR beta chain by its CDR3 amino acid sequence plus V-gene family, and excluded reads lacking a unique V-gene family. As a way to deal with suspected cross-contamination and a sequencing artifact, a later analysis dropped under 600 nucleotide sequences that were highly shared and had low generation probability. For each public chain, a later analysis derived a clonal expansion index from normalized ranks of inferred template counts within each repertoire. In a later analysis, generation probabilities were computed with a VDJ recombination model fitted to out-of-frame rearrangements, and the resulting probabilities were checked against IGoR. Hypergeometric tests were used in a later analysis to score TCR-TCR, TCR-HLA and TCR-CMV co-occurrence, with a repertoire-size bias correction applied to the TCR pairs. To estimate false discovery rates, a later analysis permuted the HLA or CMV assignments 20 times. In a later analysis, co-occurring TCRs were grouped using DBSCAN, and TCRdist sequence similarity was added for clustering within HLA-allele-positive subsets. Repertoires with fewer than 30,000 or more than 120,000 public chains, plus five repertoires with anomalous nucleotide sharing, were excluded from co-occurrence clustering. TCRdb stores this immuneACCESS table with in-frame sequences only. Part of the clones is absent; in the studies checked, under half of the shortfall reflects unresolved V genes, and no reason is known for the rest. D and trimming were read from the DNA, whereas the V and J calls and clone size are those reported in that table. This sample's table has entries for 40,000 to 65,000 clones. In total, the top ten clones hold about 24% of the sample.

What the research found in general, with its limitations: In a later analysis, HLA-associated TCR beta chains showed more clonal expansion and lower generation probabilities than non-associated chains that were equally common. The authors suggested that the approach could potentially be extended to other disease states and immunological phenotypes. Because the 87-base-pair reads could not distinguish some IMGT-functional V segments, including TRBV6-2 and TRBV6-3, those segments were excluded. Only TCR beta chains were sequenced in this cohort, and the absence of alpha or paired-chain data limited detectable features. Because HLA typing was unavailable for some donors at each locus, only the typed subset was used in association tests. Broadly in line with IMGT annotations, most TCR beta V segments showed up in productive rearrangements about 90% or about 30% of the time in an earlier analysis of approximately 600 of the donors. For the cohort, immune exposure information was limited to CMV serostatus. Because counts were too low, around 17 rarely observed V segments, including chromosome 9 orphons, were left out of the earlier analysis of about 620 of the donors. In a later analysis, TCR association rates were found to vary across HLA loci, with the most associated TCRs seen for DRB1 alleles and the fewest for HLA-C alleles. In a later analysis, most CMV-associated TCR beta chains were found to appear HLA-restricted, with HLA associations seemingly driven largely by CMV exposure. The classifier was reported to diagnose cytomegalovirus status with high specificity and sensitivity in both the original and validation cohorts. Strong co-occurrence of HLA alleles, especially DR and DQ, made assigning TCR associations to individual alleles difficult. Most TCR sequences were observed very rarely across donors, whereas some public TCRs were present in many individuals. According to a later analysis, parvovirus B19, influenza, CMV and Epstein-Barr virus appeared linked to several top co-occurrence clusters. Presence/absence analyses assumed roughly uniform sequencing depth across donors, an assumption that may not hold. Correlated functional status among segregating V segments might reflect linkage disequilibrium, but an unknown experimental factor could not be ruled out. V-gene and J-gene trimming of TCR beta chains was associated with a missense DCLRE1C variant in a later genetic analysis, and the association was replicated in an independent cohort. A few of the identified cytomegalovirus-associated TCR beta chains were confirmed in vitro to be specific for cytomegalovirus antigens. A later genetic analysis reported fewer N-insertions in productive TCRs among donors in an Asian-associated ancestry cluster than the roughly 700-donor mean. The study gave a list of more than 150 TCR beta chains associated with cytomegalovirus. A further reported finding was that TCR beta sequences accurately predicted the HLA-A and HLA-B alleles for most subjects in the first cohort. The sequencing pipeline was judged likely to have produced a cluster of highly shared sequence variants as a technical artifact. A later analysis associated 16,951 TCR beta sequences with specific HLA alleles at a false discovery rate of 0.05.

Relative to germline, V is 0 bases shorter and J is 3 bases shorter, with 23 bases between their ends. The CDR1 and CDR2 encoded by the germline V gene (reference sequence) are LNHDA and SQIVND. Including cysteine and phenylalanine, the CDR3 has 19 amino acids. Of all the DNA, just the CDR3 is kept, 57 bases in frame from base 1. The sequenced material came from PBMCs. This receptor was identified in a man aged 35-49 years in good health and CMV-seropositive. This sequence uses TRBV19 and TRBJ1-2; TRBD1 could be the D gene, as 5 bases match. CDR3 loop: CASSIEGGDGVGLDYGYTF. In nucleotide form, the sequence is TGTGCCAGTAGTATAGAAGGAGGGGACGGAGTCGGGTTGGACTATGGCTACACCTTC.